Shown below are 5 T cell receptor beta chains from a single sample sequenced in a study of shared clonotypes between healthy human individuals. TCRdb keeps only in-frame clones here, not all; method: immunoSEQ multiplex PCR. The sample records some 500,000 clones, 95% to 97% being singletons. Sequencing was done on a sample of naive CD4+ T cells sorted from blood. Subset given: CD45RA+ positively selected. The receptor set was obtained from a woman younger than 45 in good health.

The CDR3 nucleotides read TGTGCCAGCAGCCCGCGTGCAGCGGGGATCTGGTACGAGCAGTACTTC. Its translation is CASSPRAAGIWYEQYF. This chain links TRBV4-2 with TRBJ2-7; 7 bases are a match to TRBD2. Germline assignment: CDR1 LGHNA and CDR2 YNFKEQ. V was pared by 4 bases and J by 4 bases, with 13 bases of the junction left unmatched. The CDR3 is 16 residues long.

The V gene is TRBV5-1, the J gene TRBJ1-5; D is undetermined. Trimming shortened V by 4 bases and J by 4 bases, and 9 bases separated the two germline ends. CDR3 length equals 13 residues. Looked up from germline, CDR1 is SGHRS and CDR2 is YFSETQ. The CDR3 spells CASSPEGNQPQHF. CDR3 DNA sequence: TGCGCCAGCAGCCCCGAGGGAAATCAGCCCCAGCATTTT.

The V and J genes are TRBV27 and TRBJ2-1; D unresolved. In germline, CDR1 is MNHEY, CDR2 SMNVEV (reference sequence). V was clipped by 4 bases and J by 1 base, with 8 bases between them. This CDR3 comprises 14 residues. The CDR3 protein is CASSSTWSYNEQFF. The CDR3 DNA reads TGTGCCAGCAGTTCTACTTGGTCCTACAATGAGCAGTTCTTC.

This chain joins TRBV7-5 and TRBJ2-7; the DNA was not used to check the table's D call, TRBD2. TRBV7-5 is a known pseudogene. This CDR3 has 16 residues. The CDR3 DNA reads as TGTGTCAGAAGCTTATGGACCCGGGGATCCTCCTACGAGCAGTACTTC. It codes for CVRSLWTRGSSYEQYF.

This clone was counted only a few times. This chain uses TRBV2 with TRBJ1-2, with D unclear. Germline V gives CDR1 SNHLY, CDR2 FYNNEI. The CDR3 spans 12 residues. Trimming removed 4 bases from V and 4 bases from J, with 7 bases in between. The CDR3 region is CASSVTAYGYTF. DNA for the CDR3: TGTGCCAGCAGTGTAACAGCCTATGGCTACACCTTC.